This T cell receptor beta chain was captured by sequencing in a study of early T cells in non-severe SARS-CoV-2 infection. The study, taken as a whole, reports: The matching step, a VDJdb search, favored anti-spike CD8 responses and missed private and CD4 specificities.

With regard to this clonotype: Its antigen is as yet unknown.

TCRdb reprocessed the 5' RACE reads via MiXCR and lists one record per CDR3 protein. The top ten clones hold over 6% of a sample with approximately 70,000 distinct CDR3 sequences, over 9.5% of them seen once. Sequenced here: whole blood, sampled at baseline. The clonotype originates from an adult who was a healthcare worker with PCR-confirmed SARS-CoV-2 infection or an uninfected control (not recorded which).

The CDR3 DNA reads TGTGCCAGCAGTTTGGGCCCTTCAAGGACAAGAGCTTTCTTT. Translating gives CASSLGPSRTRAFF. The chain carries TRBV28 and TRBJ1-1; D may be TRBD1 (5 bases). Germline CDR1 reads MDHEN; CDR2 reads SYDVKM. CDR3 length: 14 residues. Trimming took off 3 bases at V and 10 bases at J, with 18 bases between the two ends.